The 18 T cell receptor beta chains reported below all come from one sample, sequenced in a study of shared clonotypes between healthy human individuals. TCRdb's table, derived via immunoSEQ multiplex PCR, lists solely in-frame clones and lacks some. The sample includes 1,400,000 or so clones, 98% of them seen just once. Sequenced sample: naive CD4+ T cells sorted from blood. Described subset: CD45RA+ positively selected. These receptors were obtained from a man aged 30 to 45 in good health.

The table lists this clone with a few counts. Additional DNA sequences in this sample encode the identical CDR3. The rearrangement links TRBV5-1 to TRBJ2-7; 9 bases are shared with TRBD2. The CDR3 is made up of 14 amino acids. The trim removed 0 bases at V and 3 bases at J, leaving 1 base unmatched. The germline gives CDR1 SGHRS, CDR2 YFSETQ. The CDR3 nucleotides read TGCGCCAGCAGCTTGGTAGCGGGAGACTACGAGCAGTACTTC. Its protein is CASSLVAGDYEQYF.

The rearrangement uses TRBV28 and TRBJ2-1, with 13 positions matching TRBD2. After removal of 10 bases from V and 10 bases from J, the junction contained 4 bases not matched to a gene. CDR3 length: 12 amino acids. The germline V gene encodes CDR1 MDHEN and CDR2 SYDVKM. The CDR3 DNA sequence: TGTGCCACCGGACTAGCGGGAGACGAGCAGTTCTTC. Protein: CATGLAGDEQFF.

J is TRBJ2-5 and V is TRBV10-3; D uncertain. CDR3 length equals 14 residues. V lost 3 bases and J lost 4, with 12 bases in between. Germline V gene lookup returns CDR1 ENHRY and CDR2 SYGVKD. The chain's CDR3 is CAISELVFGETQYF. The DNA for the CDR3 is TGTGCCATCAGTGAATTGGTCTTCGGAGAGACCCAGTACTTC.

The V gene is TRBV18, the J gene TRBJ1-1; no definite D call. The CDR3 loop spans 14 amino acids. V was clipped by 3 bases and J by 6 bases, with 14 bases between them. Germline loops: CDR1 KGHSH, CDR2 LQKENI. The CDR3 region has the DNA TGTGCCAGCTCACCGGTAGGCCAGCCTGCTGAAGCTTTCTTT. As protein: CASSPVGQPAEAFF.

The table lists this clone with a count of one. The chain carries TRBV18 and TRBJ2-1; no definite D call. In germline, CDR1 is KGHSH, CDR2 LQKENI. This CDR3 is 16 amino acids long. The V and J ends lost 0 bases and 6 bases respectively, with 15 bases between them. This CDR3 is CASSPPNNLGRNEQFF. The CDR3, as DNA: TGTGCCAGCTCACCACCGAACAATCTAGGCCGCAATGAGCAGTTCTTC.

This chain uses TRBV27 with TRBJ2-1; D not certain. CDR1 is MNHEY, CDR2 SMNVEV, per germline (reference sequence). The CDR3 has 13 amino acids. Trimming left V 6 bases short and J 10 bases short, with 16 bases between. DNA for the CDR3: TGTGCCAGCAGCCCGAGATTTCTTGGGGAGCAGTTCTTC. As protein: CASSPRFLGEQFF.

The CDR3 nucleotides are TGTGCCAGCAAGTCGAGCCCTTGGGACTGGGAGACCCAGTACTTC. Translating gives CASKSSPWDWETQYF. The V and J genes are TRBV27 and TRBJ2-5, with a possible D match to TRBD2 (6 bases). Trimming removed 7 bases at V and 5 bases at J, with 20 bases between. The CDR3 is made up of 15 amino acids. Germline CDR1 reads MNHEY; CDR2 reads SMNVEV (reference sequence).

The chain has TRBV6-6 and TRBJ2-2, with D unclear. Trimming left V 2 bases short and J 5 bases short, with 6 bases between. In germline, CDR1 is MNHNY, CDR2 SVGAGI (reference sequence). The CDR3 contains 13 residues. The DNA of the CDR3 is TGTGCCAGCAGTTACAAGAGTACCGGGGAGCTGTTTTTT. Amino acid sequence: CASSYKSTGELFF.

The chain links TRBV11-2 to TRBJ1-1, with D uncertain. Trimming removed 5 bases at V and 1 base at J, with 11 bases between. This CDR3 contains 14 residues. Germline V gene sequence: CDR1 SGHAT, CDR2 FQNNGV. The CDR3 region has the DNA TGTGCCAGCAGCACAAGCAGGAAGAACACTGAAGCTTTCTTT. This codes for CASSTSRKNTEAFF.

The chain recombines TRBV5-5 with TRBJ2-2, with D unresolved. Trimming stripped 0 bases from V and 0 bases from J, with 6 bases between. Germline CDR1 is SGHKS and CDR2 is YYEKEE (reference sequence). The CDR3 extends over 15 amino acids. The CDR3 loop reads CASSLVYPNTGELFF. The CDR3 bases are TGTGCCAGCAGCTTGGTGTACCCGAACACCGGGGAGCTGTTTTTT. The variable domain in full, with the rest retrieved from reference TRBV5-5 and TRBJ2-2, is DAGVTQSPTHLIKTRGQQVTLRCSPISGHKSVSWYQQVLGQGPQFIFQYYEKEERGRGNFPDRFSARQFPNYSSELNVNALLLGDSALYLCASSLVYPNTGELFFGEGSRLTVL.

A note on this clone: The sample contains more than one DNA sequence encoding this CDR3. The V call is TRBV18, the J call TRBJ1-1, with no clear D. Trimming removed 3 bases from V and 1 base from J, with 6 bases in between. The CDR3 is 13 residues long. CDR1 is KGHSH, CDR2 LQKENI, per germline. The CDR3 DNA follows: TGTGCCAGCTCACCGTCAGGGAACACTGAAGCTTTCTTT. Translating gives CASSPSGNTEAFF.

The CDR3 region is CASSPRNLNEQFF. For the CDR3, the DNA is TGTGCCAGCAGCCCCCGAAATTTGAATGAGCAGTTCTTC. This sequence joins TRBV7-2 and TRBJ2-1; no clear D gene. In germline, CDR1 is SGHTA, CDR2 FQGNSA. Between the trimmed V and J ends, which lost 5 bases and 7 bases, there was a span of 12 bases. The CDR3 is 13 residues long.

This chain connects TRBV7-2 to TRBJ2-1; D assignment may be TRBD1 or TRBD2 (5 bases each). CDR1 is SGHTA, CDR2 FQGNSA, per germline. The CDR3 extends over 16 amino acids. The V gene lost 6 bases and the J gene lost 5 bases, with 20 bases spanning the gap. In DNA form, the CDR3 reads TGTGCCAGCAGTTTCGGGGCGGGCCGGGTACACAATGAGCAGTTCTTC. The encoded protein is CASSFGAGRVHNEQFF.

The chain uses TRBV9 and TRBJ2-5, with 11 bases aligning to TRBD2. Germline V CDR1 and CDR2: SGDLS, YYNGEE. The trim removed 0 bases at V and 5 bases at J, leaving 3 bases unmatched. The CDR3 has 15 amino acids. The CDR3 is CASSVGLAGTETQYF. The CDR3 coding sequence is TGTGCCAGCAGCGTAGGACTAGCGGGAACGGAGACCCAGTACTTC.

The J gene is TRBJ2-5, the V gene TRBV29-1, with D possibly being TRBD2 (6 bases). V was pared by 7 bases and J by 2 bases, with 14 bases between. Per germline, CDR1 SQVTM and CDR2 ANQGSEA. The CDR3 loop spans 13 amino acids. CDR3 sequence (DNA): TGCAGCGCCTCGGGAGACGGGCAAGAGACCCAGTACTTC. It specifies CSASGDGQETQYF.

This chain connects TRBV15 to TRBJ2-1; D possibly uses TRBD1 or TRBD2 (6 bases each). Germline CDR1 LNHNV, CDR2 YYDKDF (reference sequence). The V end lost 4 bases, the J end lost 13 bases, and 20 bases lay between the germline ends. CDR3 length equals 14 residues. CDR3 loop: CATSIDRGQLAQFF. The CDR3 DNA reads TGTGCCACCAGCATAGACCGGGGGCAACTAGCACAGTTCTTC.

The rearrangement links TRBV11-2 to TRBJ1-2; D not certain. CDR1 is SGHAT and CDR2 is FQNNGV in the germline V gene. The V end lost 5 bases, the J end lost 8 bases, and 15 bases lay between the germline ends. The CDR3 is 13 amino acids. The CDR3, as DNA: TGTGCCAGCAGCCCCGCTCAATTCCAGGGCTACACCTTC. Amino acid sequence: CASSPAQFQGYTF.

This clone appeared a single time. The chain employs TRBV11-2 and TRBJ2-1; 9 bases agree with TRBD1. Germline V gene data show CDR1 as SGHAT and CDR2 as FQNNGV. There are 17 residues in the CDR3. Trimming at V came to 4 bases and at J to 3 bases, leaving 10 bases not matched to a gene. CDR3 sequence reads: CASSSFPGQGLYNEQFF. DNA for the CDR3: TGTGCCAGCAGCTCATTCCCGGGACAGGGCCTCTACAATGAGCAGTTCTTC.